This T cell receptor (beta chain) was observed in a study of PD-L1 blockade in urothelial cancer. Study results and caveats: Lower than median blood TCR clonality before treatment predicted better survival. Tumor-associated blood clones were expanded more by durable-benefit patients at 3 weeks.

Noted time point: pretreatment peripheral blood. Patients' cancers were locally advanced or metastatic urothelial carcinomas. Each individual provided 1 to 8 samples (taken pretreatment and on-treatment). This clone has just a few counts. The target antigen is unknown. Assay: immunoSEQ multiplex PCR; the TCRdb copy retains only in-frame clones and omits some. The table has under 80,000 clones, around 81% seen once. The starting material was PBMCs, obtained around atezolizumab (anti-PD-L1) treatment. The clonotype originates from a man aged 70-80 years with urothelial cancer.

The CDR3 DNA reads TGTGCCAGCAGCTTGGGACCGACAGGGGGGCAGCCCCAGCATTTT. This sequence encodes CASSLGPTGGQPQHF. The chain carries TRBV11-2 and TRBJ1-5, with 9 bases fitting TRBD1. The CDR3 has 15 residues. Germline-derived CDR1 and CDR2 are SGHAT and FQNNGV. V lost 3 bases and J lost 7; bases outside the gene matches: 7.